The 5 T cell receptor beta chains below come from one sample, sequenced in a study of T cells in localized non-small cell lung cancer. Profiled with immunoSEQ multiplex PCR; TCRdb holds only in-frame clones, not every one. The data hold approximately 22,000 clones, with about 87% observed a single time. Sequencing was performed on peripheral blood, taken before any cancer treatment. These receptors all stem from a male donor older than 55 with stage I squamous cell lung carcinoma.

This clone showed up just a few times. The chain joins TRBV12-5 to TRBJ1-4; tentatively, D is TRBD1 (6 bases). Germline-derived CDR1 and CDR2 are LGHNT and FRNRAP. This CDR3 is 17 amino acids long. V dropped 7 bases and J dropped 0 bases, with 18 bases sitting between them. The CDR3: CASATIYYRATNEKLFF. CDR3 DNA: TGTGCTAGTGCCACCATCTACTACAGGGCAACTAATGAAAAACTGTTTTTT.

This clone counts as medium-sized. J is TRBJ2-1 and V is TRBV29-1; 7 bases agree with TRBD2. There are 12 residues in the CDR3. V trimming: 6 bases; J trimming: 8 bases; junction bases outside the gene matches: 7. Per germline, CDR1 SQVTM and CDR2 ANQGSEA. For the CDR3, the DNA is TGCAGCGTCCGAGCGGGGTGGGATGAGCAGTTCTTC. As protein: CSVRAGWDEQFF.

The CDR3: CASSLYRGGTDTQYF. CDR3 DNA: TGTGCCAGCAGCTTGTACCGCGGGGGCACAGATACGCAGTATTTT. This chain joins TRBV5-4 and TRBJ2-3, with a possible D match to TRBD2 (6 bases). The CDR3 loop spans 15 amino acids. V lost 1 base, J lost 1 base, and 10 bases lay in between. Germline CDR1 reads SGHNT; CDR2 reads YYREEE (reference sequence). Complete variable domain (other parts from reference TRBV5-4 and TRBJ2-3): ETGVTQSPTHLIKTRGQQVTLRCSSQSGHNTVSWYQQALGQGPQFIFQYYREEENGRGNFPPRFSGLQFPNYSSELNVNALELDDSALYLCASSLYRGGTDTQYFGPGTRLTVL.

The chain links TRBV6-4 to TRBJ1-2; 7 bases line up with TRBD1. J was trimmed by 8 bases and V by 5 bases; bases with no gene match: 14. The CDR3 runs to 15 residues. Germline loops: CDR1 MRHNA, CDR2 SNTAGT. The CDR3 loop reads CASSQRGWDSRGYTF. CDR3 DNA: TGTGCCAGCAGTCAACGGGGCTGGGACAGCCGGGGCTACACCTTC.

This chain connects TRBV9 to TRBJ1-6; D is possibly TRBD1 (5 bases). Trimming took off 3 bases at V and 0 bases at J, with 10 bases between the two ends. The CDR3 has 16 residues. Per the germline V gene, CDR1 is SGDLS and CDR2 is YYNGEE. CDR3 protein: CASSGGLRSYNSPLHF. The DNA of the CDR3 is TGTGCCAGCAGCGGGGGACTTCGCTCCTATAATTCACCCCTCCACTTT.